One sample yielded the 25 T cell receptor beta chains listed below, sequenced in a study of CD8+ T cells in alopecia areata. Treatment in this sample: oral pan-JAK inhibitor, 5-10 mg twice daily. RNA was extracted and reverse transcribed into cDNA as the sequencing template. Libraries were prepared by immunoSEQ multiplex PCR; TCRdb keeps only in-frame clonotypes and omits some of them. This sample has about 200,000 clones, with around two fifths found just once. The specimen was CD4+ T cells sorted from blood, collected between weeks 30 and 35, from a patient treated with tofacitinib. These receptors were obtained from a human donor with alopecia areata.

This clone showed up just a few times. The gene calls are TRBV19 and TRBJ2-7, with D possibly TRBD1 on 5 matching bases. Germline V gene data show CDR1 as LNHDA and CDR2 as SQIVND (reference sequence). The CDR3 is made up of 16 amino acids. Trimming pared 4 bases from V and 1 base from J, leaving 17 bases between. The CDR3 reads CASSTSTSTASYEQYF. Here the CDR3 DNA reads TGTGCCAGTAGTACCTCAACCTCGACAGCTTCCTACGAGCAGTACTTC.

The V call is TRBV7-9, the J call TRBJ2-3; 8 bases line up with TRBD2. CDR3 size: 17 residues. The V gene's germline CDR1 is SEHNR and CDR2 FQNEAQ (reference sequence). V gave up 0 bases and J gave up 10 bases; unmatched junction bases: 15. CDR3 residues: CASSLALAGGLGAAQYF. Written as DNA, the CDR3 is TGTGCCAGCAGCTTAGCGTTGGCGGGGGGCCTGGGTGCGGCGCAGTATTTT. The whole variable domain, filled in from reference TRBV7-9 and TRBJ2-3, reads DTGVSQNPRHKITKRGQNVTFRCDPISEHNRLYWYRQTLGQGPEFLTYFQNEAQLEKSRLLSDRFSAERPKGSFSTLEIQRTEQGDSAMYLCASSLALAGGLGAAQYFGPGTRLTVL.

The chain uses TRBV2 and TRBJ2-6, with a possible D match to TRBD1 (5 bases). Germline CDR1 and CDR2: SNHLY and FYNNEI. The CDR3 covers 17 residues. Deletions cut 6 bases from V and 2 bases from J, with 17 bases between. This CDR3 is CASRESQVRTGANVLTF. In DNA form, the CDR3 reads TGTGCCAGCAGGGAATCACAGGTTAGGACTGGGGCCAACGTCCTGACTTTC.

The rearrangement joins TRBV30 to TRBJ2-4, with a possible D match to TRBD2 (5 bases). Germline V lookup: CDR1 GTSNPN, CDR2 SVGIG (reference sequence). CDR3 size: 12 residues. Trimming cost V 0 bases and J 12 bases, with 12 bases left between them. The CDR3 region is CAWSVPPRGQYF. The CDR3 DNA follows: TGTGCCTGGAGTGTCCCCCCTCGGGGTCAGTACTTC.

The chain has TRBV6-1 and TRBJ2-3, with D perhaps TRBD2 (6 bases). V lost 6 bases to trimming and J lost 5 bases, with 18 bases between them. This CDR3 has 15 amino acids. Germline V gene data show CDR1 as MNHNS and CDR2 as SASEGT. The CDR3, as DNA: TGTGCCAGCAGCTACCGACTGCGGGGAGGAGATACGCAGTATTTT. Its protein is CASSYRLRGGDTQYF.

Of note for this clone: One end of the junction fails to match germline, which may point to a read error. The chain uses TRBV27 and TRBJ2-3; no clear D gene. The CDR3 covers 14 residues. Germline CDR1 and CDR2: MNHEY and SMNVEV (reference sequence). The CDR3 region has the DNA TGTGCCAGCGGTTTGCGGCGGAGTTCAGATACGCAGTATTTT. Its protein product is CASGLRRSSDTQYF.

V usage is TRBV29-1 and J usage is TRBJ1-5, with no clear D. V dropped 4 bases and J dropped 0 bases, with 7 bases sitting between them. CDR3 length: 13 residues. Germline lookup yields CDR1 SQVTM and CDR2 ANQGSEA. The CDR3 spells CSVGHDSNQPQHF. The CDR3 region has the DNA TGCAGCGTTGGGCATGATAGCAATCAGCCCCAGCATTTT.

This clone came up a few times. The genes are TRBV19 and TRBJ1-5, with D possibly being TRBD1 (6 bases). The CDR3 consists of 17 residues. Trimming cost V 3 bases and J 5 bases, with 20 bases left between them. Per the germline V gene, CDR1 is LNHDA and CDR2 is SQIVND (reference sequence). The CDR3 is CASSILRDTRRDQPQHF. In nucleotides, the CDR3 is TGTGCCAGTAGTATCCTGAGGGACACCCGTCGGGATCAGCCCCAGCATTTT.

This clone was seen a few times. The gene calls are TRBV30 and TRBJ1-2; 7 bases line up with TRBD1. The germline CDR1 and CDR2 sequences are GTSNPN and SVGIG (reference sequence). CDR3 length: 12 amino acids. Trimming at V came to 2 bases and at J to 6 bases, leaving 3 bases not matched to a gene. CDR3 sequence: CAWSIQGDGYTF. The CDR3 DNA is TGTGCCTGGAGTATCCAGGGGGATGGCTACACCTTC.

V gene TRBV5-4 combines with J gene TRBJ1-2; D unresolved. The CDR3 has 13 residues. Germline CDR1 reads SGHNT; CDR2 reads YYREEE (reference sequence). Trimming left V 4 bases short and J 3 bases short, with 10 bases between. CDR3 amino acids: CASSHSRDYGYTF. The DNA of the CDR3 is TGTGCCAGCAGCCACAGCAGAGACTATGGCTACACCTTC.

This clone was observed a handful of times. The rearrangement uses TRBV7-9 and TRBJ1-5; 7 bases are shared with TRBD1. CDR3 size: 13 residues. The V gene end was trimmed by 5 bases and the J gene end by 7 bases; junction bases not matched to a gene: 5. Germline assignment: CDR1 SEHNR and CDR2 FQNEAQ (reference sequence). This CDR3 is CASSLGTAQPQHF. Here the CDR3 DNA reads TGTGCCAGCAGCCTCGGGACAGCCCAGCCCCAGCATTTT.

The chain combines TRBV6-1 with TRBJ2-7; D is undetermined. The germline V and J ends were trimmed by 7 bases and 3 bases, with 13 bases remaining between them. The germline V gene has CDR1 MNHNS and CDR2 SASEGT. This CDR3 spans 13 amino acids. For the CDR3, the DNA is TGTGCCAGCACCCCGGGTCCACGCTACGAGCAGTACTTC. The encoded protein is CASTPGPRYEQYF.

The sample holds one count of this clone. The V call is TRBV30, the J call TRBJ1-6; D is perhaps TRBD1 (5 bases). The V gene's germline CDR1 is GTSNPN and CDR2 SVGIG (reference sequence). This CDR3 spans 14 amino acids. The ends were cut back, 4 bases at V and 10 bases at J, with 17 bases in the middle. The chain's CDR3 is CAWTRGSPGSPLHF. CDR3 DNA sequence: TGTGCCTGGACCCGGGGCAGTCCGGGCTCACCCCTCCACTTT.

V and J are TRBV9 and TRBJ1-3; D perhaps matches TRBD1 (5 bases). The CDR3 length is 16 residues. Trimming left V 0 bases short and J 0 bases short, with 10 bases between. From germline, CDR1 is SGDLS and CDR2 YYNGEE. The CDR3 is CASSVGSGRSGNTIYF. The DNA of the CDR3 is TGTGCCAGCAGCGTAGGATCAGGGCGCTCTGGAAACACCATATATTTT.

This clone was observed a handful of times. This rearrangement joins TRBV25-1 to TRBJ2-7; perhaps TRBD1 as D (6 bases). Trimming took off 3 bases at V and 2 bases at J, with 23 bases between the two ends. The CDR3 contains 18 residues. CDR1 MGHDK and CDR2 SYGVNS come from the germline V gene. The CDR3 nucleotides are TGTGCCAGCAGTGATTGGGGCCTGCCCGACAGGAACACCTACGAGCAGTACTTC. Encoded protein: CASSDWGLPDRNTYEQYF.

This clone was detected only a few times. The gene calls are TRBV5-1 and TRBJ1-3; 7 nucleotides align to TRBD1. The J segment lost 2 bases and the V segment lost 4 bases, leaving 9 bases of the junction unmatched. The CDR3 runs 16 residues. The germline CDR1 and CDR2 sequences are SGHRS and YFSETQ. As DNA, the CDR3 is TGCGCCAGCAGCCAATCCGCTCAGGGGGCTGGAAACACCATATATTTT. It encodes CASSQSAQGAGNTIYF.

This rearrangement joins TRBV4-1 to TRBJ1-2; 8 nucleotides align to TRBD1. The CDR3 covers 17 residues. V trimming: 2 bases; J trimming: 5 bases; junction bases outside the gene matches: 13. Germline V CDR1 and CDR2: MGHRA, YSYEKL. DNA for the CDR3: TGCGCCAGCAGCCAAACAAGCCTGACAGGGGTTGATTATGGCTACACCTTC. It specifies CASSQTSLTGVDYGYTF.

This sequence joins TRBV7-6 and TRBJ2-1; TRBD2 might be the D (6 bases). Germline CDR1 SGHVS, CDR2 FNYEAQ. The CDR3 consists of 16 residues. Trimming removed 1 base from V and 7 bases from J, with 17 bases in between. CDR3 amino acids: CASSLVGGLGPNEQFF. The CDR3, as DNA: TGTGCCAGCAGCTTAGTGGGGGGTTTGGGTCCTAATGAGCAGTTCTTC.

This clone came up a few times. This sequence joins TRBV7-9 and TRBJ1-1; D is unresolved. CDR1 and CDR2 (germline): SEHNR, FQNEAQ (reference sequence). Trimming cost V 3 bases and J 3 bases, with 8 bases left between them. The CDR3 runs 13 residues. The CDR3 DNA reads TGTGCCAGCAGCTTTGGTGGGGACACTGAAGCTTTCTTT. Translated: CASSFGGDTEAFF. The variable domain in full, completed from reference TRBV7-9 and TRBJ1-1, reads DTGVSQNPRHKITKRGQNVTFRCDPISEHNRLYWYRQTLGQGPEFLTYFQNEAQLEKSRLLSDRFSAERPKGSFSTLEIQRTEQGDSAMYLCASSFGGDTEAFFGQGTRLTVV.

The J gene is TRBJ1-1, the V gene TRBV27; possibly TRBD1 for D (5 bases). V was trimmed by 8 bases and J by 2 bases, leaving 15 bases between them. Germline V gene sequence: CDR1 MNHEY, CDR2 SMNVEV (reference sequence). This CDR3 comprises 14 residues. The CDR3, as DNA: TGTGCCAGCTCACTCCGGGGCGCTAACACTGAAGCTTTCTTT. This gives the protein CASSLRGANTEAFF.

V gene TRBV19 combines with J gene TRBJ1-2, with a possible D match to TRBD1 (5 bases). The CDR3 is made up of 13 amino acids. Trimming removed 4 bases at V and 4 bases at J, with 10 bases between. Germline values: CDR1 LNHDA, CDR2 SQIVND (reference sequence). CDR3: CASSTRDVYGYTF. The CDR3 DNA follows: TGTGCCAGTAGTACCCGGGACGTCTATGGCTACACCTTC.

The V call is TRBV29-1, the J call TRBJ2-2; D not resolved. The V gene's germline CDR1 is SQVTM and CDR2 ANQGSEA. The CDR3 spans 14 residues. Trimming removed 3 bases at V and 4 bases at J, with 12 bases between. The CDR3: CSVDVGLGTGELFF. The CDR3 DNA is TGCAGCGTTGATGTGGGCTTGGGCACCGGGGAGCTGTTTTTT.

The rearrangement links TRBV18 to TRBJ2-7; 10 bases are shared with TRBD1. From germline, CDR1 is KGHSH and CDR2 LQKENI. Trimming took 6 bases from V and 5 from J; bases not matched to a gene: 13. The CDR3 is 16 amino acids. This chain's CDR3 is CASSPRPGQGSHEQYF. The CDR3 DNA reads TGTGCCAGCTCTCCTCGACCGGGACAGGGGAGCCACGAGCAGTACTTC.

This rearrangement joins TRBV5-4 to TRBJ1-2; 10 bases line up with TRBD1. The CDR3 sequence is 15 residues long. The V and J ends lost 4 bases and 1 base, in that order; junction bases with no gene match: 4. CDR1 is SGHNT, CDR2 YYREEE, per germline (reference sequence). In DNA form, the CDR3 reads TGTGCCAGCAGCCCTCGGGACAGGGGTAACTATGGCTACACCTTC. It yields the protein CASSPRDRGNYGYTF.

This sequence joins TRBV5-1 and TRBJ1-2; D uncertain. Germline CDR1 is SGHRS and CDR2 is YFSETQ. CDR3 length: 15 residues. V was cut by 0 bases and J by 4 bases, with 13 bases left in between. The CDR3 is CASSLDRGRTYGYTF. The CDR3 bases are TGCGCCAGCAGCTTGGATCGAGGACGTACCTATGGCTACACCTTC.